Sequencing of this T cell receptor (beta chain) was carried out in a study of shared clonotypes between healthy human individuals. As for this clone: Its matching antigen is unknown.

Germline V gene data show CDR1 as KGHSH and CDR2 as LQKENI. Trimming stripped 3 bases from V and 6 bases from J, with 11 bases between. The CDR3 extends over 13 amino acids. In the sorted-subset replicate PCRs, 200 ng DNA, 25,000 to 30,000 T cell genomes, was used. The data were produced by immunoSEQ multiplex PCR, yet TCRdb's version contains in-frame clones alone and is incomplete. The sample holds some 360,000 clones, 70% to 75% seen once. Study-wide findings and caveats: Clonotype sharing among donors was thought likely to change with sequencing depth. Naive CD4 clonotypes overlapped across a handful of donors at approximately 5.5%.

Source material: memory CD4+ T cells sorted from blood. The subset: CD45RA-negative fraction. The chain has TRBV18 and TRBJ1-2; TRBD1 might be the D (5 bases). This clonotype originated in a man aged 25 to 40 in good health. CDR3 sequence (DNA): TGTGCCAGCTCACCTATCAGGGCTGATGGCTACACCTTC. Translated: CASSPIRADGYTF.